The 9 T cell receptor beta chains in this list originate from one sample, sequenced in a study of beta chain features in type 1 diabetes. All of the isolated RNA was reverse transcribed, so expressed TCRB transcripts were sequenced. TCRdb's table, derived via immunoSEQ multiplex PCR, lists solely in-frame clones and lacks some. The data contain approximately 330,000 clones, approximately 11% of them seen just once; the ten biggest clones take up 0.015% to 0.02%. The sequenced material came from naive CD4+ T cells from blood. The receptors come from a woman in her 30s in good health.

The rearrangement joins TRBV15 to TRBJ1-2, with D perhaps TRBD1 (6 bases). The CDR3 sequence is 15 residues long. The germline V gene encodes CDR1 LNHNV and CDR2 YYDKDF (reference sequence). V was trimmed by 0 bases and J by 6 bases, leaving 14 bases between them. CDR3 sequence reads: CATSRDGQGNDGYTF. The CDR3 region has the DNA TGTGCCACCAGCAGAGATGGGCAGGGGAACGATGGCTACACCTTC.

V gene TRBV7-3 combines with J gene TRBJ2-3; maybe TRBD2 (5 bases). In germline, CDR1 is SGHTA, CDR2 FQGTGA. The germline V and J ends were trimmed by 5 bases and 1 base, with 10 bases remaining between them. There are 14 residues in the CDR3. This chain's CDR3 is CASSAKLGTDTQYF. CDR3 nucleotide sequence: TGTGCCAGCAGCGCTAAACTAGGCACAGATACGCAGTATTTT.

The J gene is TRBJ2-5, the V gene TRBV6-6, with D possibly being TRBD1 (6 bases). The CDR3 contains 15 residues. Trimming took 5 bases from V and 5 from J, leaving 18 bases between them. Germline CDR1 and CDR2: MNHNY and SVGAGI (reference sequence). The CDR3 DNA is TGTGCCAGCAGTAACGGACAGATTGGCGGGGAGACCCAGTACTTC. Translation: CASSNGQIGGETQYF.

The chain uses TRBV5-1 and TRBJ2-5; 7 bases are shared with TRBD1. This CDR3 has 13 residues. Germline loops: CDR1 SGHRS, CDR2 YFSETQ. The V segment lost 0 bases and the J segment 13 bases; nucleotides outside the gene matches: 9. CDR3 nucleotides: TGCGCCAGCAGCTTGGACTCCTCGACAGGGTCGTACTTC. This translates into CASSLDSSTGSYF.

This clone was observed a handful of times. The rearrangement links TRBV28 to TRBJ2-5, with 9 bases identical to TRBD1. There are 15 residues in the CDR3. Germline values: CDR1 MDHEN, CDR2 SYDVKM. V shed 4 bases and J 5 bases; nucleotides not matched to a gene: 8. The CDR3 DNA sequence: TGTGCCAGCAGTTCCCTGGGGACAGGGCGGGAGACCCAGTACTTC. Encoded protein: CASSSLGTGRETQYF.

This clone was detected only a few times. The chain links TRBV29-1 to TRBJ2-1, with 7 positions matching TRBD2. Germline V gene sequence: CDR1 SQVTM, CDR2 ANQGSEA. V shed 1 base and J 4 bases; nucleotides not matched to a gene: 10. The CDR3 covers 16 residues. CDR3 DNA: TGCAGCGTTGAAGTTCGGATGGCGGGGGAATACAATGAGCAGTTCTTC. Encoded protein: CSVEVRMAGEYNEQFF.

This clone was observed a few times. V and J are TRBV13 and TRBJ2-3; 13 bases are shared with TRBD2. Germline CDR1 reads PRHDT; CDR2 reads FYEKMQ (reference sequence). With V trimmed by 5 bases and J by 2 bases, 7 bases remained unmatched. The CDR3 extends over 17 amino acids. Written as DNA, the CDR3 is TGTGCCAGCAGCGTACGACTAGCGGGAGGATCCACAGATACGCAGTATTTT. Amino acid sequence: CASSVRLAGGSTDTQYF.

CDR3 sequence: CASSGAGTSGRWRDQETQYF. The CDR3 nucleotides read TGTGCCAGCAGCGGAGCCGGGACTAGCGGGAGATGGCGGGATCAAGAGACCCAGTACTTC. The rearrangement joins TRBV9 to TRBJ2-5, with TRBD2 matching over 14 bases. The CDR3 length is 20 residues. Trimming took 3 bases from V and 2 from J; bases not matched to a gene: 15. From germline, CDR1 is SGDLS and CDR2 YYNGEE. Based on the CDR3 plus reference TRBV9 and TRBJ2-5, the full variable domain is DSGVTQTPKHLITATGQRVTLRCSPRSGDLSVYWYQQSLDQGLQFLIQYYNGEERAKGNILERFSAQQFPDLHSELNLSSLELGDSALYFCASSGAGTSGRWRDQETQYFGPGTRLLVL.

This chain connects TRBV9 to TRBJ2-1; TRBD1 is a possible D gene (5 bases). The CDR3 length is 13 residues. Germline CDR1 and CDR2: SGDLS and YYNGEE. Trimming pared 0 bases from V and 6 bases from J, leaving 7 bases between. The CDR3 protein is CASSVGQGNEQFF. As DNA, the CDR3 is TGTGCCAGCAGCGTAGGGCAGGGCAATGAGCAGTTCTTC.